Given below is one TCR beta chain in context. The antigen it binds to is not known. There are no base qualities to consult, and no much larger clone falls within one base. Interpreted using the paper, the treatment or condition label stands for: about 20 received Ad26.COV2.S at low or high dose, single or two shots; 5 received placebo; per-sample allocation not given. For vaccine and placebo recipients, the sequenced repertoires came from samples collected on day 63 after the first injection. In Cohort 1b, about two dozen adults aged 18-55 years were enrolled at a single site in Boston, USA, between 29 July and 7 August 2020. Ad26.COV2.S consisted of a replication-incompetent adenovirus type 26 vector by which a prefusion-stabilized SARS-CoV-2 spike protein from the original Wuhan strain was expressed. This specimen belongs to a study of Ad26.COV2.S vaccination and SARS-CoV-2 variants (dated by TCRdb to the early 2020s). A note on the overall study: Donors in the vaccine arm were drawn from COV1001, a phase I-IIa trial of Ad26.COV2.S in healthy adults that was multicentre, randomized, double-blind and placebo-controlled. The TCR-sequenced set comprised approximately 32 samples: around 20 Ad26.COV2.S vaccine recipients, 5 placebo recipients and 8 SARS-CoV-2 convalescent individuals. Trial participants were randomized into five groups of five, in which low-dose or high-dose Ad26.COV2.S was given once or twice, or placebo was given on both occasions. Investigators remained blinded to trial group allocation during experiments and outcome assessment. Ad26.COV2.S was given intramuscularly at 5x10^10 or 1x10^11 viral particles, as a single shot or as two shots 56 days apart. TCRbeta repertoire sequencing served as the tool for gauging how specific and how broad the SARS-CoV-2-reactive T cell receptors were following Ad26.COV2.S vaccination. The investigation overall reported the following: The authors noted that total T cell responses may have been underestimated by the TCR breadth and depth analyses. Comparable non-spike TCR breadth was observed between vaccine and placebo recipients, consistent with only spike being contained in the vaccine. The study was not powered for comparison of responses between vaccine doses or regimens. After vaccination, substantial breadth of spike-specific CD8+ and CD4+ T cell responses was reported. Spike-specific TCR breadth was higher in Ad26.COV2.S recipients than in placebo recipients (P = 0.0014).

TCRbeta CDR3 regions were sequenced with the immunoSEQ Assay. After extraction, genomic DNA underwent amplification by bias-controlled multiplex PCR, followed by high-throughput sequencing. On the study's bioinformatics: To quantify the absolute abundance of every unique TCRbeta CDR3 region, sequences were collapsed and filtered. T cell fraction was estimated by normalizing TCRbeta template counts to usable DNA, which was measured by amplifying reference genes present in all nucleated cells. Repertoire TCRs were annotated as SARS-CoV-2-specific by exact matching of V gene, CDR3 amino acid sequence and J gene to a known reactive TCR set. The reference SARS-CoV-2 TCR set was obtained from MIRA and was filtered for enrichment in COVID-19-positive ImmuneCODE repertoires, whereby public or cross-reactive TCRs were removed. Using the MIRA antigens, annotated TCRs were further analysed by specific ORF or by position within an ORF. Breadth was defined as the number of annotated unique rearrangements divided by the total number of unique productive rearrangements, and depth was defined as the summed frequency of the annotated unique rearrangements. TCR breadth was compared between groups using two-sided Wilcoxon rank-sum tests. TCRdb provides this immuneACCESS table in a form limited to in-frame rearrangements. Some clones are lacking; in checked studies, under half of them reflect an unresolved V gene, and why the rest are absent is not known. D and trimming were read from the DNA, whereas the V and J calls and clone size are those reported in that table. The sample contains under 500,000 clones, roughly 90% of them found a single time. Together, the top ten hold 1.5% to 2% of the sample.

For CDR1 and CDR2, the germline V gene lists MNHEY and SVGAGI. The CDR3 has 14 amino acids, counting the end cysteine and phenylalanine. Only the CDR3 part of the read is kept: 42 bases, read in frame from the first base. From V the trimming removes 4 bases and from J it removes 4 bases, while the gene matches leave 4 bases of the junction unaccounted for. The sequence joins TRBV6-5 to TRBJ1-2; 9 of the junction bases match TRBD1. This TCR derives from a person between 18 and 60 years old who received the Ad26.COV2.S COVID-19 vaccine or a placebo. The sample was peripheral blood, taken in a trial of Ad26.COV2.S vaccine versus placebo. Read as DNA, the sequence is TGTGCCAGCAGTTCGACAGGGGGGGTCTATGGCTACACCTTC. Its protein product is CASSSTGGVYGYTF.